The 16 T cell receptor beta chains below all came from one sample that was sequenced in a study of T cell clonality in common variable immunodeficiency. Whole-study results and caveats: In common variable immunodeficiency, TCR beta chains reportedly carried fewer deletions and N-nucleotide insertions.

Only in-frame clones appear in the TCRdb table, and some are missing; sequencing was by immunoSEQ multiplex PCR. The sample is made up of some 19,000 clones, none counted only once. For these TCRs, the target antigens are not known. Sequenced sample: peripheral blood mononuclear cells. The receptors stem from a human donor with common variable immunodeficiency.

With respect to this clone: Read data end 3 residues before the CDR3 end; the end is taken from the germline J gene. The chain is built from TRBV5-1 and TRBJ2-1; D is possibly TRBD2 (6 bases). The CDR3 is made up of 20 amino acids. V was trimmed by 8 bases and J by 0 bases, leaving 30 bases between them. Germline CDR1 SGHRS, CDR2 YFSETQ. The CDR3 reads CASSSSSWLAPLSSYNEQFF. The part of the CDR3 DNA that was read is TGCGCCAGTTCCAGTAGTAGTTGGCTAGCGCCCCTGAGCTCCTACAATGAG.

In the case of this clone: The CDR3 is cut off 3 residues early in the read; its end comes from the germline J gene. V gene TRBV7-2 combines with J gene TRBJ1-1; D not certain. With 4 bases removed from V and 3 bases from J, the gap between germline ends came to 3 bases. The CDR3 runs to 11 residues. CDR1 and CDR2 from the germline V gene are SGHTA and FQGNSA. CDR3 DNA, as far as it was read: TGTGCCAGCAGCTCGTACACTGAA. This encodes CASSSYTE. The CDR3 in full is CASSSYTEAFF.

With regard to this clone: The missing CDR3 end, 3 residues past where the read stops, is filled in from the germline J gene. The chain recombines TRBV5-1 with TRBJ2-7; the match to TRBD1 covers 9 bases. V lost 4 bases, J lost 5 bases, and 10 bases stayed unmatched. The CDR3 contains 15 residues. Germline CDR1 and CDR2: SGHRS and YFSETQ. The sequenced part of the CDR3 DNA is TGCGCCAGCAGCAGCCACAGGGGGCATGGGAACGAG. Amino acids: CASSSHRGHGNE. The whole CDR3 protein is CASSSHRGHGNEQYF.

This clone has only a few counts. Read coverage stops 3 residues before the CDR3 terminus; the germline J gene supplies the remainder. The chain joins TRBV7-2 to TRBJ1-1, with D unresolved. Trimming shortened V by 1 base and J by 3 bases, and 6 bases separated the two germline ends. The germline gives CDR1 SGHTA, CDR2 FQGNSA. This CDR3 has 13 amino acids. This chain's CDR3 is CASSLERYTEAFF. The part of the CDR3 DNA that was read is TGTGCCAGCAGCTTAGAGAGGTACACTGAA.

This clone has a handful of counts. Sequencing ends 3 residues short of the CDR3 end; the germline J gene provides the rest. The chain joins TRBV6-2 or TRBV6-3 to TRBJ2-3; 16 positions match TRBD2. V lost 5 bases to trimming and J lost 5 bases; unmatched junction nucleotides: 7. The CDR3 sequence is 17 residues long. From germline, CDR1 is MNHEY and CDR2 SVGEGT. The CDR3 sequence is CASSPGLAGGPEDTQYF. Partial CDR3 DNA: TGTGCCAGCAGTCCGGGACTAGCGGGAGGGCCCGAAGATACG.

About this clone itself: Sequencing ends 3 residues short of the CDR3 end; the germline J gene provides the rest. The chain couples TRBV5-6 to TRBJ2-5, with TRBD1 matching over 7 bases. The V and J ends lost 2 bases and 0 bases, in that order; junction bases with no gene match: 4. The V gene's germline CDR1 is SGHDT and CDR2 YYEEEE. This CDR3 is 15 amino acids long. The sequenced part of the CDR3 DNA is TGTGCCAGCAGCTTTCGAACAGGGGACCAAGAGACC. Translating it yields CASSFRTGDQET. The complete CDR3 protein is CASSFRTGDQETQYF.

A note on this clone: The read gets to within 3 residues of the CDR3 end, and the germline J gene fills in the rest. The chain joins TRBV30 to TRBJ2-2; TRBD1 matches 7 bases. The CDR3 contains 13 residues. The J segment lost 6 bases and the V segment lost 7 bases, leaving 8 bases of the junction unmatched. Germline lookup yields CDR1 GTSNPN and CDR2 SVGIG (reference sequence). CDR3 sequence reads: CALTGVVAGELFF. The part of the CDR3 DNA that was read is TGTGCCTTAACAGGGGTCGTCGCCGGGGAG. Using reference TRBV30 and TRBJ2-2 for the parts outside the CDR3, the full variable domain is SQTIHQWPATLVQPVGSPLSLECTVEGTSNPNLYWYRQAAGRGLQLLFYSVGIGQISSEVPQNLSASRPQDRQFILSSKKLLLSDSGFYLCALTGVVAGELFFGEGSRLTVL.

Turning to this clone: The sequence runs out 3 residues before the end of the CDR3; the remainder is reconstructed from the germline J gene. The rearrangement uses TRBV7-2 and TRBJ2-1; D not certain. Germline V gene lookup returns CDR1 SGHTA and CDR2 FQGNSA. V dropped 5 bases and J dropped 5 bases, with 10 bases sitting between them. The CDR3 loop spans 13 amino acids. CDR3: CASSQAVDNEQFF. CDR3 DNA, as far as it was read: TGTGCCAGCAGCCAGGCAGTTGACAATGAG.

Only a few counts were recorded for this clone. The CDR3 end falls 3 residues outside the read, so it is completed with the germline J gene. The chain combines TRBV7-2 with TRBJ2-7; D not certain. The CDR3 extends over 12 amino acids. V gave up 3 bases and J gave up 4 bases, with 7 bases separating them. Germline values: CDR1 SGHTA, CDR2 FQGNSA. The covered CDR3 bases are TGTGCCAGCAGCTTTGGCAGTTACGAG. This sequence encodes CASSFGSYE. From start to end, the CDR3 is CASSFGSYEQYF.

This clone was recorded at least ten times. The read ends 3 residues shy of where the CDR3 ends; the end is completed using the germline J gene. This rearrangement joins TRBV11-2 to TRBJ2-2, with D possibly TRBD2 on 5 matching bases. The germline V gene has CDR1 SGHAT and CDR2 FQNNGV. CDR3 size: 12 residues. V was shortened by 4 bases and J by 8 bases, with 8 bases between the two germline ends. The part of the CDR3 DNA that was read is TGTGCCAGCAGCTCAACGGGGGGGGAG. Protein sequence: CASSSTGGE. The whole CDR3 region reads CASSSTGGELFF.

This clone is deemed medium-sized (0.01 to 0.1%). Coverage ceases 3 residues before the CDR3 finishes, and the germline J gene fills in the end. The chain employs TRBV2 and TRBJ2-4, with TRBD2 matching 14 bases. The CDR3 runs 17 residues. CDR1 is SNHLY, CDR2 FYNNEI, per germline. Trimming cost V 2 bases and J 4 bases; bases outside gene matches: 4. The sequenced part of the CDR3 DNA is TGTGCCAGCAGTGAAAATAGACTAGCGGGAGGGAAAAACATT. Its protein product is CASSENRLAGGKNI. The full-length CDR3 reads as CASSENRLAGGKNIQYF.

With respect to this clone: The sequenced fragment ends 3 residues before the CDR3 boundary, so the rest is inferred from the germline J gene. The rearrangement links TRBV6-2 or TRBV6-3 to TRBJ1-2; 10 bases align to TRBD1. With V trimmed by 5 bases and J by 6 bases, 9 bases remained unmatched. Germline V gene lookup returns CDR1 MNHEY and CDR2 SVGEGT. The CDR3 length is 15 residues. The part of the CDR3 DNA that was read is TGTGCCAGCAGTCGATCCATGACAGGGGGCAATGGC. Its protein is CASSRSMTGGNG. The complete CDR3 sequence is CASSRSMTGGNGYTF.

This clone showed up many times. The chain's CDR3 is CASSLTQGVYNEQFF. The part of the CDR3 DNA that was read is TGTGCCAGCAGCTTAACACAGGGGGTGTACAATGAG. The chain recombines TRBV7-3 with TRBJ2-1; 8 bases are shared with TRBD1. The CDR3 end is not reached by the read, which stops 3 residues before it; the germline J gene fills it in. There are 15 residues in the CDR3. V lost 0 bases, J lost 4 bases, and 2 bases stayed unmatched. Germline values: CDR1 SGHTA, CDR2 FQGTGA.

In this sample, this clone turned up a few times. The read falls 3 residues short of the CDR3 end, and the missing part is taken from the germline J gene. The V and J genes are TRBV18 and TRBJ1-5; tentative D call: TRBD1 (5 bases). V dropped 3 bases and J dropped 2 bases, with 8 bases sitting between them. The CDR3 is made up of 14 amino acids. Germline-derived CDR1 and CDR2 are KGHSH and LQKENI. The sequenced part of the CDR3 DNA is TGTGCCAGCTCACCTAAAGGGGGCAATCAGCCC. Translating it yields CASSPKGGNQP. The complete CDR3 sequence is CASSPKGGNQPQHF.

Points on this clone: Read data end 3 residues before the CDR3 end; the end is taken from the germline J gene. This chain connects TRBV7-9 to TRBJ2-7; 11 positions agree with TRBD2. The germline gives CDR1 SEHNR, CDR2 FQNEAQ (reference sequence). J lost 1 base, V lost 6 bases, and 2 bases had no gene match. The CDR3 extends over 14 amino acids. The covered CDR3 bases are TGTGCCAGCAGGGGGACTAGCGGATCCTACGAG. This translates into CASRGTSGSYE. The full CDR3 sequence reads CASRGTSGSYEQYF.

Only a few counts were recorded for this clone. The part of the CDR3 DNA that was read is TGTGCCAGTAGTATCTGGTTAAGGTCCACTGAA. Its protein product is CASSIWLRSTE. The entire CDR3 protein reads CASSIWLRSTEAFF. The chain has TRBV19 and TRBJ1-1; no clear D gene. Coverage ceases 3 residues before the CDR3 finishes, and the germline J gene fills in the end. The germline V and J ends were trimmed by 3 bases and 4 bases, with 12 bases remaining between them. Germline V CDR1 and CDR2: LNHDA, SQIVND (reference sequence). This CDR3 spans 14 amino acids. Full variable domain (missing parts from reference TRBV19 and TRBJ1-1): DGGITQSPKYLFRKEGQNVTLSCEQNLNHDAMYWYRQDPGQGLRLIYYSQIVNDFQKGDIAEGYSVSREKKESFPLTVTSAQKNPTAFYLCASSIWLRSTEAFFGQGTRLTVV.